The clone carrying this T cell receptor beta chain was seen more than once but under ten times. Its specificity is not known. This sample was included in a study of T-cell memory formation after mild COVID-19. Study background: For the most part, TCR clusters were specific to one donor.

TCRdb ran MiXCR on the 5' RACE reads and lists one entry per CDR3 protein. The sample lists fewer than 350,000 distinct CDR3 sequences; about 13% were seen once. V was cut by 0 bases and J by 3 bases, with 8 bases left in between. The CDR3 has 14 amino acids. Germline V gene sequence: CDR1 SNHLY, CDR2 FYNNEI. Study conclusions and caveats: Contracting clones from day 15 to 85 had balanced CD4/CD8; later expanders favoured CD4+. Among CD4+ contracting clones, most were CM and EM, and CD8+ ones EMRA. Confirmation of SARS-CoV-2 specificity was lacking for second-wave clones peaking day 37.

This chain joins TRBV2 and TRBJ1-2; no clear D gene. Sequences were obtained from PBMCs or a T cell subset sorted from them (not recorded which). This TCR came from a man aged 18-30 years who had mild COVID-19 (a few samples of this study predate the infection). Cell type and time point are not known. The DNA for the CDR3 is TGTGCCAGCAGTGAAGCGGGAGTGGACTATGGCTACACCTTC. As protein: CASSEAGVDYGYTF. The full variable domain, in which reference TRBV2 and TRBJ1-2 provide the parts outside the CDR3, is EPEVTQTPSHQVTQMGQEVILRCVPISNHLYFYWYRQILGQKVEFLVSFYNNEISEKSEIFDDQFSVERPDGSNFTLKIRSTKLEDSAMYFCASSEAGVDYGYTFGSGTRLTVV.